Sequencing of this T cell receptor (beta chain) was carried out in a study of cytomegalovirus exposure and HLA in healthy donors. Study-level results: Trimming of TCR beta V- and J-genes showed a link, identified in a later analysis, to a missense DCLRE1C variant. CMV serostatus alone was available as immune exposure information.

Germline assignment: CDR1 LNHDA and CDR2 SQIVND (reference sequence). V was cut by 5 bases and J by 3 bases, with 11 bases left in between. The CDR3 is 13 amino acids. PCR involved 60 Vbeta and 13 Jbeta primers. Clones were read by immunoSEQ multiplex PCR, and TCRdb kept only the in-frame ones, dropping some. The sample records about 190,000 clones, about four fifths being singletons. Turning to this clone: As yet, its antigen is unknown.

The V call is TRBV19, the J call TRBJ2-7; a weak D match, TRBD1 (6 bases). The TCR comes from a man aged 30 to 45 in good health and CMV-seropositive. What was sequenced was PBMCs. The CDR3 DNA reads as TGTGCCAGTAGTTATCGGGACAACTACGAGCAGTACTTC. Protein sequence: CASSYRDNYEQYF.